Listed below are T cell receptor beta chains from one sample, sequenced in a study of early T cells in non-severe SARS-CoV-2 infection. TCRdb recomputed calls from the 5' RACE reads with MiXCR, one row per CDR3 protein. The table has some 70,000 distinct CDR3 sequences, less than 5.5% seen once. The sample comprised whole blood. All receptors derive from an adult who was a healthcare worker with PCR-confirmed SARS-CoV-2 infection or an uninfected control (not recorded which). The CDR3 runs from the conserved cysteine through the conserved F or W. The D gene is left open where the match is weak. Where a row states a size, it is once, few, many or the class of an expanded clone; other rows omit it.

clone_size	j_call	d_call	v_call	cdr3_nt	cdr3_aa
few	TRBJ1-5	NA	TRBV7-8	TGTGCCAGCGGGGTTTATAGCAATCAGCCCCAGCATTTT	CASGVYSNQPQHF
many	TRBJ1-2	TRBD1	TRBV6-1	TGTGCCAGCAGAGACAGGGGGCGGAGGAACTATGGCTACACCTTC	CASRDRGRRNYGYTF
many	TRBJ2-6	TRBD1	TRBV5-6	TGTGCCAGCAGCCAGATCGGGACAGGGCTCTCTGGGGCCAACGTCCTGACTTTC	CASSQIGTGLSGANVLTF
many	TRBJ1-1	TRBD1	TRBV5-1	TGCGCCAGCAGAGACAGGGGAGGGACTGAAGCTTTCTTT	CASRDRGGTEAFF
NA	TRBJ2-1	NA	TRBV3-1	TGTGCCAGCAGCCAGGGGCTTCAGCGGAGTAATGAGCAGTTCTTC	CASSQGLQRSNEQFF
NA	TRBJ1-1	TRBD1	TRBV29-1	TGCAGCGTCCCGGGACAGGGTCTTTGGAACACTGAAGCTTTCTTT	CSVPGQGLWNTEAFF
many	TRBJ2-7	NA	TRBV19	TGTGCCAGTATGTCGGAATCCTACGAGCAGTACTTC	CASMSESYEQYF
many	TRBJ2-4	NA	TRBV20-1	TGCAGTGCTAGACCCGTAGCCAAAAACATTCAGTACTTC	CSARPVAKNIQYF
many	TRBJ2-1	TRBD2	TRBV6-5	TGTGCCAGCAGTTACTCGGGTAGCGGGAGCCCGGGGAATGAGCAGTTCTTC	CASSYSGSGSPGNEQFF
few	TRBJ1-5	NA	TRBV27	TGTGCCAGCAGTTTTAAGACAGAGAGCAATCAGCCCCAGCATTTT	CASSFKTESNQPQHF
few	TRBJ2-1	TRBD2	TRBV4-1	TGCGCCAGCAGCCCTAGACTAGCGGGAGGGCCGACCTACAATGAGCAGTTCTTC	CASSPRLAGGPTYNEQFF
few	TRBJ1-4	NA	TRBV30	TGTGCCTGGAGTTCAAAGGGATCAACTAATGAAAAACTGTTTTTT	CAWSSKGSTNEKLFF
NA	TRBJ2-3	NA	TRBV10-1	TGCGCCAGCAGCATAGAACCCTCAGATACGCAGTACTTT	CASSIEPSDTQYF
NA	TRBJ1-1	NA	TRBV20-1	TGCAGTGCTAGGGGAGGCCCCTCTCGGACTGAAGCTTTCTTT	CSARGGPSRTEAFF
many	TRBJ1-6	NA	TRBV6-6	TGTGCCAGCAGTTTGAGAGACAATGGGGCTCTGGTCCTCCACTTT	CASSLRDNGALVLHF
NA	TRBJ2-2	NA	TRBV12-3/TRBV12-4	TGTGCCAGCAGTTTAGTAGTTACGACCGGGGAGCTGTTTTTT	CASSLVVTTGELFF
few	TRBJ2-1	TRBD1	TRBV7-9	TGTGCCAGCAGCCACCGGGACAGTGCCAACTTGCAGTTCTTC	CASSHRDSANLQFF
many	TRBJ2-3	NA	TRBV12-3/TRBV12-4	TGTGCCAGCCGAGCGGCAGATACGCAGTATTTT	CASRAADTQYF
many	TRBJ2-2	TRBD2	TRBV10-3	TGTGCCATCAGTGAGTCCACTAGCGGGGGAGACACCGGGGAGCTGTTTTTT	CAISESTSGGDTGELFF
few	TRBJ1-2	NA	TRBV12-3/TRBV12-4	TGTGCCAGCAGTTTCGGTGCTACTAGGGGCTACACCTTC	CASSFGATRGYTF
many	TRBJ1-1	TRBD1	TRBV12-3/TRBV12-4	TGTGCCAGCATTCCGACAGGGAAGAACACTGAAGCTTTCTTT	CASIPTGKNTEAFF
NA	TRBJ2-2	NA	TRBV5-5	TGTGCCAGCAGCTTCTCAGGGTATACGAACACCGGGGAGCTGTTTTTT	CASSFSGYTNTGELFF
NA	TRBJ2-1	NA	TRBV19	TGTGCCAGTCGAAGCGGTACCTACAATGAGCAGTTCTTC	CASRSGTYNEQFF
many	TRBJ2-1	NA	TRBV6-6	TGTGCCAGCAGTTACTCGAGAGTCTACTCGAGGAATGAGCAGTTCTTC	CASSYSRVYSRNEQFF
many	TRBJ2-1	NA	TRBV4-3	TGCGCCAGCAGCCTCCGTCCGGGCGATGAGCAGTTCTTC	CASSLRPGDEQFF
many	TRBJ2-7	NA	TRBV6-6	TGTGCCAGCAGTTACCCCGGGGACAACTCCTACGAGCAGTACTTC	CASSYPGDNSYEQYF
NA	TRBJ2-3	NA	TRBV5-1	TGCGCCAGCAGTCAAAGACAGGCCACAGATACGCAGTATTTT	CASSQRQATDTQYF
many	TRBJ1-1	NA	TRBV4-2	TGTGCCAGCAGCCAAGAGCCCGCGAACACTGAAGCTTTCTTT	CASSQEPANTEAFF
many	TRBJ2-3	TRBD2	TRBV5-1	TGCGCCAGCAGCTGGAGTAGCGGGGGATCCACAGATACGCAGTATTTT	CASSWSSGGSTDTQYF
many	TRBJ2-3	TRBD2	TRBV5-4	TGTGCCAGCAGCTCGAAGGTAGCGGGAGTTCAAGATACGCAGTATTTT	CASSSKVAGVQDTQYF
NA	TRBJ2-1	TRBD2	TRBV9	TGTGCCAGCAGCAGACTAGCGGGGGACTATGAGCAGTTCTTC	CASSRLAGDYEQFF
few	TRBJ2-2	TRBD2	TRBV7-8	TGTGCCAGCAGCACTAGCGGCCCTACCGGGGAGCTGTTTTTT	CASSTSGPTGELFF
many	TRBJ1-1	NA	TRBV29-1	TGCAGCGTTCCGGCAGAGGGGAACACTGAAGCTTTCTTT	CSVPAEGNTEAFF
few	TRBJ2-3	TRBD2	TRBV20-1	TGCAGTGTCCAGGCGGGGCGGGGAGGGACAGATACGCAGTATTTT	CSVQAGRGGTDTQYF
many	TRBJ2-2	NA	TRBV11-2	TGTGCCAGCCGCCGAAACACCGGGGAGCTGTTTTTT	CASRRNTGELFF
many	TRBJ2-3	NA	TRBV12-3/TRBV12-4	TGTGCCAGCAGGAGGACAGTAGATACGCAGTATTTT	CASRRTVDTQYF
NA	TRBJ1-5	NA	TRBV28	TGTGCCAGCAGTCCCCCCACCCCTGCAGGCAATCAGCCCCAGCATTTT	CASSPPTPAGNQPQHF
many	TRBJ2-7	TRBD2	TRBV20-1	TGCAGTGCTAGAGATCCCAGGACTAGCGGGAGTTACTACGAGCAGTACTTC	CSARDPRTSGSYYEQYF
many	TRBJ2-4	TRBD1	TRBV6-6	TGTGCCAGCAGTTCTCCCGAACAGGGGCAAAACATTCAGTACTTC	CASSSPEQGQNIQYF
many	TRBJ2-3	TRBD2	TRBV5-1	TGCGCCAGCAGCTTGGCCCCGCGGGGGGGGACAGATACGCAGTATTTT	CASSLAPRGGTDTQYF
many	TRBJ1-5	NA	TRBV19	TGTGCCAGTAGTAGCAACCCGGGGGGTCAGCCCCAGCATTTT	CASSSNPGGQPQHF
many	TRBJ1-2	NA	TRBV21-1	TGTGCCAGCAGCAAACCCCCGTGGTTGAGACATGGCTACACCTTC	CASSKPPWLRHGYTF
NA	TRBJ2-1	TRBD1	TRBV10-3	TGTGCCATCAGTATACAGGGGGCGAACAATGAGCAGTTCTTC	CAISIQGANNEQFF
NA	TRBJ1-4	NA	TRBV7-9	NA	CASSLTGGVKNCFF
many	TRBJ1-2	NA	TRBV7-9	TGTGCCAGCAGCTGGTCAGCAAATGGCTACACCTTC	CASSWSANGYTF
few	TRBJ2-1	NA	TRBV6-2/TRBV6-3	TGTGCCAGCAGGACTGGGGTGTTTGAGCAGTTCTTC	CASRTGVFEQFF
NA	TRBJ1-1	NA	TRBV7-9	TGTGCCAGCAGCTTAGGCGACAGGTCGAACACTGAAGCTTTCTTT	CASSLGDRSNTEAFF
many	TRBJ1-5	TRBD1	TRBV10-3	TGTGCCACAGGACAGGGGGATCAGCCCCAGCATTTT	CATGQGDQPQHF
many	TRBJ2-6	NA	TRBV7-8	TGTGCCAGCAGCTTAGAAGCAGGAGACCTCTCTGGGGCCAACGTCCTGACTTTC	CASSLEAGDLSGANVLTF
many	TRBJ2-3	NA	TRBV14	TGTGCCAGCAGCCCACGTTTTGGCGCGGCAGATACGCAGTATTTT	CASSPRFGAADTQYF
many	TRBJ2-2	TRBD2	TRBV20-1	TGCAGTGCCTTCCAGCGGGAGAGGGTCAACACCGGGGAGCTGTTTTTT	CSAFQRERVNTGELFF
NA	TRBJ2-2	NA	TRBV20-1	TGCAGTGCTAGTTATAATCGGCGGAACACCGGGGAGCTGTTTTTT	CSASYNRRNTGELFF
few	TRBJ2-3	NA	TRBV4-3	TGCGCCAGCAGCCTAAGGGCCTTAGATACGCAGTATTTT	CASSLRALDTQYF
many	TRBJ1-2	TRBD1	TRBV20-1	TGCAGTGCTAGAGATCCGGACAGGGGCCAAACCTACAACTATGGCTACACCTTC	CSARDPDRGQTYNYGYTF